There are a few counts of the clone carrying this TCR beta chain. Its matching antigen is unknown. Since all of the isolated RNA was reverse transcribed, expressed TCRB transcripts were what got sequenced. Assay: immunoSEQ multiplex PCR; the TCRdb copy retains only in-frame clones and omits some. The repertoire consists of a few hundred thousand clones, with around 10% occurring once and the leading ten covering around 0.66%. These data come from a study of beta chain features in type 1 diabetes. General observations from the study: Reduced insertions and increased deletions marked VDJ junctions in type 1 diabetes patients. Shorter TCRB CDR3s, moderately but significantly so, marked every one of the four CD4+ subsets in Type 1 diabetes patients. Naive, central memory and regulatory TCRB repertoires appeared more similar among patients than healthy donors.

V was clipped by 6 bases and J by 6 bases, with 15 bases between them. The CDR3 has 13 residues. Germline V CDR1 and CDR2: KGHSH, LQKENI. The specimen sequenced was central memory CD4+ T cells from blood. The V and J genes are TRBV18 and TRBJ2-7; D gene uncertain. This clonotype originated in a man aged 25-40 years with type 1 diabetes. CDR3 sequence reads: CASSPSALAEQYF. The CDR3 DNA is TGTGCCAGCTCTCCATCCGCCTTGGCCGAGCAGTACTTC.